Each of the 6 T cell receptor beta chains below was sequenced from the same sample in a study of blood T cell repertoires in COVID-19. Sequencing was performed with immunoSEQ multiplex PCR; in TCRdb, only in-frame clones are kept and a portion is missing. Of 150,000 to 250,000 clones listed, approximately 86% are singletons. Specimen: PBMCs or T cells enriched from blood (not recorded which). The receptor set was obtained from a woman in her twenties or thirties who had recovered from COVID-19.

The chain links TRBV9 to TRBJ2-1, with a tentative D call TRBD2 (6 bases). CDR3 length: 14 amino acids. Deletions cut 0 bases from V and 5 bases from J, with 9 bases between. CDR1 SGDLS and CDR2 YYNGEE come from the germline V gene. The CDR3 DNA follows: TGTGCCAGCAGCGTAGCGGGGGACCACAATGAGCAGTTCTTC. Translating it yields CASSVAGDHNEQFF. Full variable domain (missing parts from reference TRBV9 and TRBJ2-1): DSGVTQTPKHLITATGQRVTLRCSPRSGDLSVYWYQQSLDQGLQFLIQYYNGEERAKGNILERFSAQQFPDLHSELNLSSLELGDSALYFCASSVAGDHNEQFFGPGTRLTVL.

The V call is TRBV6-5, the J call TRBJ1-5, with 10 bases fitting TRBD1. The CDR3 length is 15 residues. Germline V lookup: CDR1 MNHEY, CDR2 SVGAGI. The V segment lost 0 bases and the J segment 5 bases; nucleotides outside the gene matches: 1. This CDR3 is CASSYSGTGDQPQHF. CDR3 bases: TGTGCCAGCAGTTACTCAGGGACAGGGGATCAGCCCCAGCATTTT.

This clone showed up just once. CDR3 region: CASSVGGTGGSGANVLTF. CDR3 nucleotides: TGTGCCAGCAGCGTAGGAGGGACAGGGGGCTCTGGGGCCAACGTCCTGACTTTC. The chain is built from TRBV9 and TRBJ2-6; 11 bases are shared with TRBD1. The trim removed 0 bases at V and 0 bases at J, leaving 2 bases unmatched. CDR3 size: 18 residues. The germline V gene encodes CDR1 SGDLS and CDR2 YYNGEE.

The chain couples TRBV9 to TRBJ1-4; 10 bases agree with TRBD1. This CDR3 spans 16 amino acids. The junction had 3 bases not matched to a gene; V was cut back by 0 bases and J by 4 bases. Per germline, CDR1 SGDLS and CDR2 YYNGEE. The CDR3 sequence is CASSVGDRGYNEKLFF. The CDR3 region has the DNA TGTGCCAGCAGCGTAGGGGACAGGGGCTATAATGAAAAACTGTTTTTT.

The chain recombines TRBV10-3 with TRBJ2-7; perhaps TRBD1 as D (5 bases). V gave up 0 bases and J gave up 2 bases, with 14 bases separating them. The V gene's germline CDR1 is ENHRY and CDR2 SYGVKD. This CDR3 contains 16 residues. The CDR3 region has the DNA TGTGCCATCAGTGAGTCGCAGGACAAACGAACCTACGAGCAGTACTTC. It specifies CAISESQDKRTYEQYF.

CDR3 sequence reads: CAVAQETQYF. The CDR3 DNA is TGTGCCGTGGCTCAAGAGACCCAGTACTTC. This chain connects TRBV2 to TRBJ2-5; D is uncertain. Looked up from germline, CDR1 is SNHLY and CDR2 is FYNNEI. Trimming took 11 bases from V and 2 from J, leaving 6 bases between them. The CDR3 is 10 residues long.